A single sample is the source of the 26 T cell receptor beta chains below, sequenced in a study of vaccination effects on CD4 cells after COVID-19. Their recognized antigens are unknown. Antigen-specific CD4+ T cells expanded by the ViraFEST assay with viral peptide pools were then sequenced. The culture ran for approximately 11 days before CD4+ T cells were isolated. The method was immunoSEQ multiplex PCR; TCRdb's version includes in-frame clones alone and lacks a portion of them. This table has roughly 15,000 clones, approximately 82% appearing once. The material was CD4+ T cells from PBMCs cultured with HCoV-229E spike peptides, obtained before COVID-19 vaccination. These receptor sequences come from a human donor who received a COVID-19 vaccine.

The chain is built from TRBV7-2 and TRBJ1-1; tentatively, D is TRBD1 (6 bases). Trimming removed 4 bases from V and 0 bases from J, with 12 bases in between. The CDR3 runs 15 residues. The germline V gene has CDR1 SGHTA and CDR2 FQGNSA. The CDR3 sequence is CASSSTDRLNTEAFF. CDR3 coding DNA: TGTGCCAGCAGCTCAACGGACAGACTGAACACTGAAGCTTTCTTT.

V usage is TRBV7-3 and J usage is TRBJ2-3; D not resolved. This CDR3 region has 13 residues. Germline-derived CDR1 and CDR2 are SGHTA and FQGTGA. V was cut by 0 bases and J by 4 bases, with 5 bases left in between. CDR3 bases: TGTGCCAGCAGCTTAACCGGGCCAGATACGCAGTATTTT. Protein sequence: CASSLTGPDTQYF.

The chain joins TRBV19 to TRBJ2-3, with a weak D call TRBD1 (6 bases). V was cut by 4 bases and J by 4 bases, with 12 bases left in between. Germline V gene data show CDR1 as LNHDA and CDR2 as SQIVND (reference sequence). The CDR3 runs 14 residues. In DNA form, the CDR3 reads TGTGCCAGTAGTACCTCAGGGGTGCCAGATACGCAGTATTTT. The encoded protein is CASSTSGVPDTQYF.

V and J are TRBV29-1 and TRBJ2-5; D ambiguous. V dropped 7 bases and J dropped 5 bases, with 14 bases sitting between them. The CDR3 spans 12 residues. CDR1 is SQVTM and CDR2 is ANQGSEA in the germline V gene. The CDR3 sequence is CSALLALETQYF. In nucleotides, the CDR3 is TGCAGCGCCCTGTTAGCCTTGGAGACCCAGTACTTC.

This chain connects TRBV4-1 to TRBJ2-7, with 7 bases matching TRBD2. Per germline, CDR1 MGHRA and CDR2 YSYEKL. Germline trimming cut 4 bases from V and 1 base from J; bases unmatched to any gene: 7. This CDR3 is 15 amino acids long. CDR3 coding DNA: TGCGCCAGCAGCCGCGTACCGGGGGGTTCCTACGAGCAGTACTTC. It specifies CASSRVPGGSYEQYF.

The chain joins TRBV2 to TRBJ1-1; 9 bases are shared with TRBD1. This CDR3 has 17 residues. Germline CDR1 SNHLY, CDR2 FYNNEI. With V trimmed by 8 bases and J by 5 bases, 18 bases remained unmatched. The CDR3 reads CASGAAQGAGRETEAFF. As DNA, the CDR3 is TGTGCCAGCGGGGCTGCACAGGGGGCGGGAAGGGAAACTGAAGCTTTCTTT.

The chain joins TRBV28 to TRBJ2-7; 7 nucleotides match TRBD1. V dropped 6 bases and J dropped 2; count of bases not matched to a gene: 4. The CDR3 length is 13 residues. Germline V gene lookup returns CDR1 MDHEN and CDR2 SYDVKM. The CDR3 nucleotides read TGTGCCAGCAGCTTGGGGACAGCCTACGAGCAGTACTTC. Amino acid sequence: CASSLGTAYEQYF.

DNA for the CDR3: TGTGCCAGCAGTCCCGGTGGGGGGTACGAGCAGTACTTC. Its protein is CASSPGGGYEQYF. The chain has TRBV6-5 and TRBJ2-7, with D possibly matching TRBD2 (6 bases). This CDR3 is 13 amino acids long. Trimming took 5 bases from V and 4 from J, leaving 12 bases between them. Germline V gene sequence: CDR1 MNHEY, CDR2 SVGAGI.

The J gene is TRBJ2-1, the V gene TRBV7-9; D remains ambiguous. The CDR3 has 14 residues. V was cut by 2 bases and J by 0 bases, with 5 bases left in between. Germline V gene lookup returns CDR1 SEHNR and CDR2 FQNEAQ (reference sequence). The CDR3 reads CASSLNPSYNEQFF. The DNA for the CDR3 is TGTGCCAGCAGCTTAAACCCCTCCTACAATGAGCAGTTCTTC.

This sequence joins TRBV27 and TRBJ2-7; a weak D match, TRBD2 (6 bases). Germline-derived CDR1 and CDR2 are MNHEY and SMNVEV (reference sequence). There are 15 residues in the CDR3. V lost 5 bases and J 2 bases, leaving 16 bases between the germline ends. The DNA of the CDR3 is TGTGCCAGCAGTCCGGGTGGAGGGGAAACCTACGAGCAGTACTTC. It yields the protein CASSPGGGETYEQYF.

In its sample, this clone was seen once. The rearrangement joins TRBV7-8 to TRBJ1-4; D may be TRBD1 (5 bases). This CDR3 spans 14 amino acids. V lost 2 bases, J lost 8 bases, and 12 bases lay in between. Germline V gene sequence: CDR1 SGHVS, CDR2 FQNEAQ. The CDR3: CASSLNSGTEKLFF. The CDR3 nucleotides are TGTGCCAGCAGCTTAAACTCCGGGACCGAAAAACTGTTTTTT.

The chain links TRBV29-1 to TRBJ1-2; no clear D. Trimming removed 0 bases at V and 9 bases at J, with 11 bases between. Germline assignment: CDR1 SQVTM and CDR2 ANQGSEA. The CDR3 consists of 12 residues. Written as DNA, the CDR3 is TGCAGCGTTGAAGATCTTCGGAGTAGCTACACCTTC. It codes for CSVEDLRSSYTF.

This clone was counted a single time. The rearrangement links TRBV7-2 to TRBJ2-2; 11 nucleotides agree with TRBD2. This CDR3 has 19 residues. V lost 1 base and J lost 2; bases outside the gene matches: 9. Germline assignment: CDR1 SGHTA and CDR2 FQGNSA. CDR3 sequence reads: CASSLGALAGAKNTGELFF. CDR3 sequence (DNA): TGTGCCAGCAGCTTAGGGGCACTAGCGGGGGCCAAAAACACCGGGGAGCTGTTTTTT.

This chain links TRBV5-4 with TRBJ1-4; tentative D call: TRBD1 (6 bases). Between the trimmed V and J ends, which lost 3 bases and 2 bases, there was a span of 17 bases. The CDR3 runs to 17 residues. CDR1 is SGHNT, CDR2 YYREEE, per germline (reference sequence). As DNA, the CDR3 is TGTGCCAGCAGCTACTGGCGGGGGGCGCAGACTAATGAAAAACTGTTTTTT. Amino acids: CASSYWRGAQTNEKLFF.

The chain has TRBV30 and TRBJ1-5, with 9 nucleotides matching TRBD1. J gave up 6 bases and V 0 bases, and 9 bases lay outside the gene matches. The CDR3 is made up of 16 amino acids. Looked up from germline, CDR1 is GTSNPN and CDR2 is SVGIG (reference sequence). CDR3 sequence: CAWSVPRTGARQPQHF. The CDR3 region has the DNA TGTGCCTGGAGTGTACCCCGGACAGGGGCCCGTCAGCCCCAGCATTTT.

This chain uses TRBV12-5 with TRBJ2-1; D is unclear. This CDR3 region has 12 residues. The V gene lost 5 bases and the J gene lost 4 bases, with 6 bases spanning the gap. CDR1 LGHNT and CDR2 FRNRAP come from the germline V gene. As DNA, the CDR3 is TGTGCTAGTGGTATCGAATACAATGAGCAGTTCTTC. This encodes CASGIEYNEQFF.

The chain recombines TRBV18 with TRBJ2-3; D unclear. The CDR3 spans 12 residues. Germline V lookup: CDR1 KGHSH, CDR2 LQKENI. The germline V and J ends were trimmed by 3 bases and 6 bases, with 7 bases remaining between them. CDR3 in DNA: TGTGCCAGCTCACCGGGCCTTGATACGCAGTATTTT. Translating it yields CASSPGLDTQYF. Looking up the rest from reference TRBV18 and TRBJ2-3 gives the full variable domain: NAGVMQNPRHLVRRRGQEARLRCSPMKGHSHVYWYRQLPEEGLKFMVYLQKENIIDESGMPKERFSAEFPKEGPSILRIQQVVRGDSAAYFCASSPGLDTQYFGPGTRLTVL.

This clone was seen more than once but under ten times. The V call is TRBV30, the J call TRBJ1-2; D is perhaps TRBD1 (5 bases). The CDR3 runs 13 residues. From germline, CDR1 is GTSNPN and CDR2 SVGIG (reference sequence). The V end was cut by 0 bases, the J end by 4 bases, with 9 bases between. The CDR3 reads CAWSVGEPYGYTF. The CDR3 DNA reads TGTGCCTGGAGTGTGGGGGAACCCTATGGCTACACCTTC.

CDR3 sequence: CASSIDWGARRNQPQHF. As DNA, the CDR3 is TGTGCCAGTAGTATAGATTGGGGGGCGCGACGCAATCAGCCCCAGCATTTT. V and J are TRBV19 and TRBJ1-5, with D possibly being TRBD1 (6 bases). The V and J ends lost 0 bases and 2 bases respectively, with 14 bases between them. There are 17 residues in the CDR3. Germline CDR1 reads LNHDA; CDR2 reads SQIVND (reference sequence).

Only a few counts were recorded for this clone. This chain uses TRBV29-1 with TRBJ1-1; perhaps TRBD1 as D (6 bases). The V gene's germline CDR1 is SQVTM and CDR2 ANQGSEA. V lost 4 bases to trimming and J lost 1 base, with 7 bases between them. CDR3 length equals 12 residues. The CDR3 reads CSVVRGNTEAFF. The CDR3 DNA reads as TGCAGCGTTGTCAGGGGGAACACTGAAGCTTTCTTT.

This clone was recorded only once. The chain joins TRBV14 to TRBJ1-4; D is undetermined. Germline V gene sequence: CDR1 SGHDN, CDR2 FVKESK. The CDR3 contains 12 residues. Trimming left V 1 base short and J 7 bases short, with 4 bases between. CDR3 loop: CASSQVSEKLFF. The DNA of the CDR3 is TGTGCCAGCAGCCAAGTCAGTGAAAAACTGTTTTTT.

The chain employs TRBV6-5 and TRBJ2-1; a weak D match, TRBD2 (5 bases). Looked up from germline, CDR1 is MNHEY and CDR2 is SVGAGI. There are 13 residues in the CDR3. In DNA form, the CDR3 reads TGTGCTGCGGGCGGCTTTCCATACAATGAGCAGTTCTTC. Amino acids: CAAGGFPYNEQFF.

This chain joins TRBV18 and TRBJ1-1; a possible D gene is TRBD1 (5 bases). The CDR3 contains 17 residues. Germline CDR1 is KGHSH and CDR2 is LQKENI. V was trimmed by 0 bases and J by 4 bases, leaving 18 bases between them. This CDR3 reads CASSPPGWVRGVTEAFF. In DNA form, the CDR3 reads TGTGCCAGCTCACCACCGGGTTGGGTCAGAGGGGTCACTGAAGCTTTCTTT.

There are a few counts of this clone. The CDR3 coding sequence is TGTGCCAGCTCACCGCCTGGACTTAAGAGTGAGCAGTTCTTC. Translated, it gives CASSPPGLKSEQFF. This chain uses TRBV18 with TRBJ2-1; D is possibly TRBD2 (5 bases). Trimming pared 3 bases from V and 9 bases from J, leaving 15 bases between. This CDR3 is 14 amino acids long. Germline-derived CDR1 and CDR2 are KGHSH and LQKENI.

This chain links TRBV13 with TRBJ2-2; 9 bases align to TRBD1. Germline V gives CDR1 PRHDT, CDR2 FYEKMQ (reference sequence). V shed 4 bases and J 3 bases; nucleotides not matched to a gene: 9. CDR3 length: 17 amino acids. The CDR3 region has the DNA TGTGCCAGCAGCTCCCGGGACAGGGAGGGAGACACCGGGGAGCTGTTTTTT. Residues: CASSSRDREGDTGELFF. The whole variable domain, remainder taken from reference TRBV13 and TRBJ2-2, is AAGVIQSPRHLIKEKRETATLKCYPIPRHDTVYWYQQGPGQDPQFLISFYEKMQSDKGSIPDRFSAQQFSDYHSELNMSSLELGDSALYFCASSSRDREGDTGELFFGEGSRLTVL.

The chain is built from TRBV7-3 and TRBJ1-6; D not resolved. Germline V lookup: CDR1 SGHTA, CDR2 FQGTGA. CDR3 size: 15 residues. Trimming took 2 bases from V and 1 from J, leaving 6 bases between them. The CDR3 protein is CASSLASSYNSPLHF. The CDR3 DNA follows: TGTGCCAGCAGCTTAGCCAGTTCCTATAATTCACCCCTCCACTTT.